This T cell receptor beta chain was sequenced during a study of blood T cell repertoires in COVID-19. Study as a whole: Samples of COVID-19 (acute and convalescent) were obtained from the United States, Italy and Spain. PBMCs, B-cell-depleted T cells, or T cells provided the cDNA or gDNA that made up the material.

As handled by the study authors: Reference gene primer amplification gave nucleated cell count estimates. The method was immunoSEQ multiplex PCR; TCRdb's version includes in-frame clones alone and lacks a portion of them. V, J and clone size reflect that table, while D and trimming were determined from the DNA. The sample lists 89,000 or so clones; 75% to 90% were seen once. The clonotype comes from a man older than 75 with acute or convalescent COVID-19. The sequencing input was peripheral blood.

In nucleotides, the CDR3 is TGTGCCAGCAGTCTTATGACAGGGGAGGGCTACACCTTC. Translation gives CASSLMTGEGYTF. The genes are TRBV27 and TRBJ1-2; 8 nucleotides line up with TRBD1. This CDR3 region has 13 residues. With V trimmed by 5 bases and J by 8 bases, 7 bases remained unmatched. The V gene's germline CDR1 is MNHEY and CDR2 SMNVEV (reference sequence).